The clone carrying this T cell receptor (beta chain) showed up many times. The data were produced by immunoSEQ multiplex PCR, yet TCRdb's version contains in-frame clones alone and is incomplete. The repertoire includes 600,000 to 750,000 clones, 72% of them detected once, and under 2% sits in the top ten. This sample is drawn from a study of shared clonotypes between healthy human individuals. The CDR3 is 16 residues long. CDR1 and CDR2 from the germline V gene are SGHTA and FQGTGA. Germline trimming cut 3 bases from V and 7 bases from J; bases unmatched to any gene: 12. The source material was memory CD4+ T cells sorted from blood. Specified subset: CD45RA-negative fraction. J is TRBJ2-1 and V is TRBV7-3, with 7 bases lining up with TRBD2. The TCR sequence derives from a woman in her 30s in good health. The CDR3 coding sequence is TGTGCCAGCAGCTTCGTGGGGACGGGAGGCGGGAATGAGCAGTTCTTC. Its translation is CASSFVGTGGGNEQFF. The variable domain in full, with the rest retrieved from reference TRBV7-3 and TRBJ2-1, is GAGVSQTPSNKVTEKGKYVELRCDPISGHTALYWYRQSLGQGPEFLIYFQGTGAADDSGLPNDRFFAVRPEGSVSTLKIQRTERGDSAVYLCASSFVGTGGGNEQFFGPGTRLTVL.